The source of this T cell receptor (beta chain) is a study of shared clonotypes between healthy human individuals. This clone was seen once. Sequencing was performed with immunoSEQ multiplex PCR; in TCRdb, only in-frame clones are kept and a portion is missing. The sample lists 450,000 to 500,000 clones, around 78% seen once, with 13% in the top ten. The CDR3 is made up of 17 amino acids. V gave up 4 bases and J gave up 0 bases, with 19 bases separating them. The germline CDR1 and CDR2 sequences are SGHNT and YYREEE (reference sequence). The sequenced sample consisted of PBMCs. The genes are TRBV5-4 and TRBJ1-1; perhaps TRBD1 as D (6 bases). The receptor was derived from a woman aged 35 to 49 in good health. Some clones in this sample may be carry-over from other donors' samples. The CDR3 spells CASSPGGGHGMNTEAFF. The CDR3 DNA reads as TGTGCCAGCAGCCCAGGTGGGGGCCACGGCATGAACACTGAAGCTTTCTTT.